This T cell receptor (beta chain) was observed in a study of CD8 T cells in Susac syndrome. TCR beta from blood CD8+ and CD4+ T cells was sequenced. Healthy donors constituted the controls, which were matched for age and sex. An amount of RNA that ranged from roughly 0.5 to 1 ug was reverse transcribed with random hexamers. Across 54 Vbeta and 13 Jbeta, TCR beta CDR3 was amplified with immunoSEQ multiplex PCR. TCRdb reanalysed the immunoSEQ multiplex PCR reads using MiXCR and keeps one entry per CDR3 protein. The sample carries some 150,000 distinct CDR3 sequences, 94% recorded once. Germline values: CDR1 DFQATT, CDR2 SNEGSKA (reference sequence). The CDR3 is made up of 13 amino acids. The V and J ends lost 2 bases and 4 bases respectively, with 12 bases between them.

The chain links TRBV20-1 to TRBJ2-7; D may be TRBD2 (6 bases). The clonotype was recovered from a human donor in good health. The specimen sequenced was CD8+ T cells from PBMCs. The CDR3 here is CSARFPSEYEQYF. The CDR3 DNA follows: TGCAGTGCTAGATTCCCTAGCGAGTACGAGCAGTACTTC.